Listed below are T cell receptor beta chains from one sample, sequenced in a study of cytomegalovirus exposure and HLA in healthy donors. Measured with immunoSEQ multiplex PCR; TCRdb has only the in-frame clones, and not every one. The sample yields about 74,000 clones, 90% to 95% seen once. The sequenced sample consisted of PBMCs. All receptors derive from a young woman in good health and CMV-seropositive. Both conserved end residues are part of each CDR3. A D gene is named only where the DNA matches it firmly. Clone size is given for some rows only: seen once, a few or many times, or a class if the clone is expanded.

D	size	V	CDR3
.	.	TRBV19	CATSSHVRSEDQPQHF
.	.	TRBV14	CASSQEPVPRTDTQYF
.	.	TRBV5-5	CASSLEEPSNTEAFF
.	.	TRBV4-2	CASRGDSQETQYF
TRBD2	.	TRBV9	CARPTGGPYNEQFF
TRBD1	.	TRBV29-1	CSVGDSGNTIYF
.	.	TRBV27	CASISLSWSSYNEQFF
.	.	TRBV7-9	CASSLASGKRQETQYF
TRBD2	.	TRBV25-1	CASSESLLAGGRTDTQYF
TRBD1	.	TRBV6-6	CASTTTGAAGANVLTF
.	many	TRBV19	CASSHRYEQYF
.	.	TRBV11-2	CASSLAGAGNTIYF
TRBD2	.	TRBV5-4	CASSLLAGGVGANVLTF
TRBD2	.	TRBV5-1	CASSLNSLAGGSEQYF
.	.	TRBV5-1	CASSPDNDYEQYF
TRBD1	.	TRBV9	CASSAEDRVVFF
.	.	TRBV7-3	CASSLTSDQETQYF
.	.	TRBV27	CASVSDSPYNEQFF
.	.	TRBV7-2	CASSLGTPGETQYF
TRBD1	.	TRBV30	CAWSAGGTEAFF
TRBD1	.	TRBV10-1	CASSPGTGRVNEQFF
TRBD1	once	TRBV2	CASEPQGAGTEAFF
.	.	TRBV6-1	CASSGGEGSSYEQYF
TRBD1	.	TRBV6-1	CASSTRQGGNGYTF
.	.	TRBV7-9	CASSPVGQAYEQFF
.	.	TRBV27	CASSLLARNEQFF
.	.	TRBV2	CASSRVQGTGELFF
TRBD2	.	TRBV7-3	CASSLTGTSVPGDTQYF
.	.	TRBV11-2	CASSFTAWADQANYGYTF
.	.	TRBV25-1	CASRPQGLSTDTQYF
TRBD1	.	TRBV5-1	CASSFRQGGNYGYTF
TRBD1	.	TRBV6-6	CASRTGGSSYEQYF
.	.	TRBV9	CASSVAGGFDQPQHF
.	once	TRBV18	CASSPPAREGNGYTF
TRBD1	.	TRBV11-3	CASSRGAGGAYYGYTF
.	.	TRBV9	CASSVGANTGELFF
.	.	TRBV5-6	CASSLGPGRYGYTF
TRBD2	once	TRBV5-1	CASSLLTSGRISYEQYF
.	.	TRBV21-1	CASSKVPRQGPSLNYGYTF
TRBD2	.	TRBV7-2	CASSLGGGKGYEQYF
TRBD1	.	TRBV7-9	CASSTGGQGDPTTEAFF
.	.	TRBV4-1	CASSQIADSTDTQYF
.	.	TRBV4-3	CASSQGNGQTNYGYTF
TRBD2	.	TRBV4-1	CASSPKRDYNEQFF
TRBD1	.	TRBV13	CASSLEGGPFEAKNIQYF
TRBD2	.	TRBV27	CASSLGLAGINEQFF
TRBD2	.	TRBV9	CASSASGVSSYEQYF
.	.	TRBV9	CASSVAGVDSPEGEQFF
.	.	TRBV19	CASSTDFRQYF
.	.	TRBV27	CASRQEAFF